The rows below give T cell receptor beta chains drawn from one sample of a study of T cell repertoires in cytomegalovirus infection. Via MiXCR, TCRdb re-called the reads, giving one row per CDR3 protein. The sample lists about 160,000 distinct CDR3 sequences, 17% occurring once. Sequenced sample: CD8+ T cells from PBMCs. The receptor set was obtained from a human donor in good health (CMV status not recorded). Some clones in this sample may be carry-over from other donors' samples. CDR3s include the opening cysteine and the closing phenylalanine or tryptophan. A D gene is named only where the DNA matches it firmly. Part of the rows lack a size; the others show once, few, many or a class for expanded clones.

V	size	J	length	D	CDR3	DNA
TRBV6-2/TRBV6-3	.	TRBJ2-1	12	.	CASSGQGHEQFF	TGTGCCAGCAGCGGCCAGGGCCATGAGCAGTTCTTC
TRBV28	.	TRBJ2-2	14	.	CASSFRTETGELFF	TGTGCCAGCAGTTTTCGGACGGAAACCGGGGAGCTGTTTTTT
TRBV7-2	many	TRBJ2-1	13	.	CASSRGSGNEQFF	TGTGCCAGCAGCCGCGGTTCGGGCAATGAGCAGTTCTTC
TRBV28	few	TRBJ1-5	18	TRBD1	CASSSRRGQVHSNQPQHF	TGTGCCAGCAGTTCGAGGCGTGGACAGGTACATAGCAATCAGCCCCAGCATTTT
TRBV30	few	TRBJ2-7	14	.	CAYHHSDRSYEQYF	TGTGCCTACCACCATTCGGACCGATCCTACGAGCAGTACTTC
TRBV6-5	.	TRBJ1-2	15	.	CASSYAVEVNYGYTF	TGTGCCAGCAGTTACGCCGTGGAGGTTAACTATGGCTACACCTTC
TRBV6-2/TRBV6-3	.	TRBJ2-5	16	.	CATMFWTPLDQETQYF	TGTGCCACGATGTTTTGGACTCCGCTGGACCAAGAGACCCAGTACTTC
TRBV6-6	few	TRBJ2-4	18	.	CASSPNTGGTLAKNIQYF	TGTGCCAGCAGTCCGAATACAGGAGGGACCTTAGCCAAAAACATTCAGTACTTC
TRBV29-1	.	TRBJ1-2	12	.	CSVDELIYGYTF	TGCAGCGTTGATGAACTGATCTATGGCTACACCTTC
TRBV28	.	TRBJ2-2	16	TRBD2	CASSSPQRELVGELFF	TGTGCCAGCAGTTCCCCCCAGCGGGAGTTGGTCGGGGAGCTGTTTTTT
TRBV29-1	.	TRBJ2-7	13	.	CSATDLGAYEQYF	TGCAGCGCCACGGACCTAGGGGCCTACGAGCAGTACTTC
TRBV4-2	few	TRBJ2-3	17	TRBD2	CASSQDLAGHSTDTQYF	TGTGCCAGCAGCCAAGATCTAGCGGGCCATAGCACAGATACGCAGTATTTT
TRBV6-5	once	TRBJ1-2	16	TRBD1	CASSYSATGTNYGYTF	TGTGCCAGCAGTTACTCGGCGACAGGGACCAACTATGGCTACACCTTC
TRBV28	few	TRBJ2-6	18	.	CASSFMSTRGPGANVLTF	TGTGCCAGCAGTTTTATGTCCACCCGCGGTCCTGGGGCCAACGTCCTGACTTTC
TRBV7-3	.	TRBJ2-3	15	.	CASSFEGHPTDTQYF	TGTGCCAGCAGCTTCGAAGGGCACCCTACAGATACGCAGTATTTT
TRBV28	.	TRBJ2-1	14	.	CASSFRTAYNEQFF	TGTGCCAGCAGTTTTAGGACAGCCTACAATGAGCAGTTCTTC
TRBV7-3	few	TRBJ2-1	16	TRBD2	CASSLNSGGSYNEQFF	TGTGCCAGCAGCTTAAACTCCGGGGGGTCCTACAATGAGCAGTTCTTC
TRBV28	.	TRBJ2-3	13	.	CASVEQGPDTQYF	TGTGCCAGCGTCGAACAAGGTCCAGATACGCAGTATTTT
TRBV19	few	TRBJ1-1	14	.	CASSPLAHNTEAFF	TGTGCCAGTAGTCCGCTCGCGCATAACACTGAAGCTTTCTTT
TRBV6-1	.	TRBJ2-3	14	.	CASSGDTRTDTQYF	TGTGCCAGCAGTGGTGACACCCGCACAGATACGCAGTATTTT
TRBV7-9	many	TRBJ1-1	16	.	CASSIQSGGWNTEAFF	TGTGCCAGCAGCATCCAAAGCGGGGGCTGGAACACTGAAGCTTTCTTT
TRBV7-9	few	TRBJ2-1	17	TRBD1	CASSPRFRDRETYEQFF	TGTGCCAGCAGCCCACGTTTCCGGGACAGGGAAACTTATGAGCAGTTCTTC
TRBV27	.	TRBJ1-6	15	.	CASSILGTGNSPLHF	TGTGCCAGCAGTATACTCGGGACGGGAAATTCACCCCTCCACTTT
TRBV28	few	TRBJ2-5	13	.	CASSLVVQETQYF	TGTGCCAGCAGTTTAGTTGTCCAAGAGACCCAGTACTTC
TRBV7-9	.	TRBJ2-7	16	.	CASSFPGTTISYEQYF	TGTGCCAGCAGCTTCCCCGGGACAACTATCTCCTACGAGCAGTACTTC
TRBV7-3	.	TRBJ1-5	16	.	CASKLKREVNNQPQHF	TGTGCCAGCAAACTAAAGAGGGAAGTGAACAATCAGCCCCAGCATTTT
TRBV6-2/TRBV6-3	many	TRBJ2-3	11	.	CASSFSDTQYF	TGTGCCAGCAGTTTCTCGGATACGCAGTATTTT
TRBV10-3	.	TRBJ2-1	17	.	CAISESTLTRVYNEQFF	TGTGCCATCAGTGAGTCGACCCTAACCAGAGTATACAATGAGCAGTTCTTC
TRBV15	few	TRBJ1-4	16	.	CATRRRGDPGNEKLFF	TGTGCCACCAGGCGACGGGGGGACCCCGGCAATGAAAAACTGTTTTTT
TRBV4-3	.	TRBJ2-7	15	.	CASSQVAQGVYEQYF	TGCGCCAGCAGCCAAGTGGCTCAGGGTGTCTACGAGCAGTACTTC
TRBV5-1	few	TRBJ1-1	13	.	CASSLGDYAEAFF	TGCGCCAGCAGCTTGGGGGATTACGCTGAAGCTTTCTTT
TRBV6-5	few	TRBJ2-1	13	.	CASSYEDSNEQFF	TGTGCCAGCAGTTACGAGGACAGCAATGAGCAGTTCTTC
TRBV6-6	.	TRBJ2-7	15	TRBD2	CASRMGLVGVYEQYF	TGTGCCAGCAGAATGGGACTAGTAGGCGTCTACGAGCAGTACTTC
TRBV7-2	few	TRBJ2-3	15	.	CASSLALERTDTQYF	TGTGCCAGCAGCTTAGCGTTGGAGCGCACAGATACGCAGTATTTT
TRBV7-8	few	TRBJ1-2	14	.	CASSLSSDADGYTF	TGTGCCAGCAGCTTATCGTCAGACGCCGATGGCTACACCTTC
TRBV6-6	.	TRBJ2-1	15	TRBD1	CATGSPGQGRTEQFF	TGTGCCACCGGCAGTCCGGGACAGGGTCGGACTGAGCAGTTCTTC
TRBV7-2	few	TRBJ2-3	12	.	CASRDLTDTQYF	TGTGCCAGCAGGGACCTAACAGATACGCAGTATTTT
TRBV28	.	TRBJ2-3	17	TRBD2	CASSLMLGGGSTDTQYF	TGTGCCAGCAGTTTAATGTTGGGCGGGGGGAGCACAGATACGCAGTATTTT
TRBV6-2/TRBV6-3	few	TRBJ2-5	14	.	CASSLASYQETQYF	TGTGCCAGCAGCCTCGCGTCGTACCAAGAGACCCAGTACTTC
TRBV27	many	TRBJ2-7	14	.	CASSLSSGPYEQYF	TGTGCCAGCAGTTTAAGTTCGGGCCCCTACGAGCAGTACTTC
TRBV7-8	few	TRBJ2-7	13	TRBD2	CASSPGLAGEQYF	TGTGCCAGCAGCCCTGGACTAGCGGGAGAGCAGTACTTC
TRBV7-2	many	TRBJ1-4	16	TRBD1	CASSLPRTGRNEKLFF	TGTGCCAGCAGCTTACCTAGGACAGGGCGTAATGAAAAACTGTTTTTT
TRBV20-1	few	TRBJ1-2	13	.	CSAETRGNYGYTF	TGCAGTGCCGAGACGCGGGGAAACTATGGCTACACCTTC